Listed below are T cell receptor beta chains from one sample, sequenced in a study of T cell repertoires in cytomegalovirus infection. TCRdb re-derived calls from the reads in MiXCR, one entry per CDR3 protein. In the table there are roughly 500,000 distinct CDR3 sequences, around 30% of which are singletons. These receptors' antigens are unknown. The source was cultured PBMCs, collected from culture after CMV antigen stimulation. Receptors originate from a human donor in good health (CMV status not recorded). Some clones in this sample may be carry-over from other donors' samples. The CDR3 runs from the conserved cysteine through the conserved F or W. D genes are given only for firm matches. Where a row states a size, it is once, few, many or the class of an expanded clone; other rows omit it.

D gene,V gene,clone size,CDR3 length,J gene,CDR3 protein,CDR3 DNA
NA,TRBV19,few,16,TRBJ1-6,CASRGRSLRANSPLHF,TGTGCCAGTAGGGGGCGAAGTCTAAGGGCCAATTCACCCCTCCACTTT
NA,TRBV19,few,15,TRBJ1-2,CASSWGTGTNYGYTF,TGTGCCAGTTCGTGGGGAACAGGGACAAACTATGGCTACACCTTC
NA,TRBV12-3/TRBV12-4,NA,12,TRBJ1-2,CASSFRGNGYTF,TGTGCCAGCAGTTTTAGGGGGAATGGCTACACCTTC
TRBD1,TRBV18,NA,15,TRBJ1-5,CASSPVGQGDQPQHF,TGTGCCAGCTCACCAGTCGGACAGGGTGATCAGCCCCAGCATTTT
NA,TRBV4-1,NA,15,TRBJ1-1,CASSQVGIMNTEAFF,TGCGCCAGCAGCCAAGTAGGGATTATGAACACTGAAGCTTTCTTT
TRBD1,TRBV27,NA,15,TRBJ2-2,CASSLIRGYTGELFF,TGTGCCAGCAGTTTAATCAGGGGGTACACCGGGGAGCTGTTTTTT
NA,TRBV19,NA,17,TRBJ1-6,CASSIVAKGTKKGPLHF,TGTGCCAGTAGTATAGTGGCGAAGGGAACAAAAAAAGGTCCCCTCCACTTT
TRBD1,TRBV6-2/TRBV6-3,NA,14,TRBJ2-1,CASSYFKGQWTEFF,TGTGCCAGCAGTTACTTTAAGGGACAGTGGACAGAGTTCTTC
NA,TRBV5-1,few,15,TRBJ2-5,CASSLQGIGVETQYF,TGCGCCAGCAGCTTACAGGGTATAGGTGTAGAGACCCAGTACTTC
TRBD2,TRBV6-1,many,15,TRBJ2-1,CAIQASGSGVNEQFF,TGTGCCATCCAAGCTAGCGGGAGCGGGGTCAATGAGCAGTTCTTC
TRBD2,TRBV28,once,19,TRBJ2-5,CASRNLQGPGLAGVETQYF,TGTGCCAGCAGAAATCTCCAAGGACCGGGACTAGCGGGAGTTGAGACCCAGTACTTC
TRBD2,TRBV20-1,few,13,TRBJ2-1,CSGGPGLAIEQFF,TGCAGTGGGGGCCCGGGACTAGCAATCGAGCAGTTCTTC
NA,TRBV20-1,NA,14,TRBJ2-1,CSAAGPSSYNEQFF,TGCAGTGCCGCGGGACCCAGCTCCTACAATGAGCAGTTCTTC
TRBD2,TRBV6-1,NA,18,TRBJ2-1,CASSRTSGRVSSYNEQFF,TGTGCCAGCAGCCGGACTAGCGGGAGGGTGAGCTCCTACAATGAGCAGTTCTTC
NA,TRBV7-6,many,16,TRBJ1-3,CASSLAVGSSGNTIYF,TGTGCCAGCAGCTTAGCGGTAGGATCCTCTGGAAACACCATATATTTT
NA,TRBV7-2,many,16,TRBJ2-2,CASSLAVAPGTGELFF,TGTGCCAGCAGCTTAGCCGTGGCCCCTGGTACCGGGGAGCTGTTTTTT
TRBD2,TRBV20-1,NA,14,TRBJ2-7,CSATSPTSVYEQYF,TGCAGTGCTACTTCTCCAACTAGCGTCTACGAGCAGTACTTC
TRBD2,TRBV4-2,few,14,TRBJ2-1,CASSQEPGGNEQFF,TGTGCCAGCAGCCAAGAGCCCGGGGGGAATGAGCAGTTCTTC